Below, 22 T cell receptor beta chains from the same sample are listed, as sequenced in a study of blood T cell repertoires in COVID-19. The protocol was immunoSEQ multiplex PCR, while the TCRdb copy is restricted to in-frame clones and leaves out a portion. The sample comprises approximately 260,000 clones, 82% of which are singletons, and roughly 12% rests with the top ten. The sequenced sample consisted of peripheral blood. The receptors come from a woman in her fifties or sixties with active or convalescent COVID-19.

This clone was seen only once. V usage is TRBV29-1 and J usage is TRBJ1-2; 11 nucleotides align to TRBD1. The CDR3 consists of 15 residues. The germline gives CDR1 SQVTM, CDR2 ANQGSEA. The trim removed 3 bases at V and 6 bases at J, leaving 9 bases unmatched. CDR3 nucleotide sequence: TGCAGCGTTGAGGAGGGGACAGGGGGTAGTAATGGCTACACCTTC. This encodes CSVEEGTGGSNGYTF.

The gene calls are TRBV19 and TRBJ2-1; no clear D. From germline, CDR1 is LNHDA and CDR2 SQIVND (reference sequence). CDR3 length: 13 amino acids. V was pared by 6 bases and J by 7 bases, with 13 bases between. In DNA form, the CDR3 reads TGTGCCAGTAGCCCCGCCCCGAGGAATGAGCAGTTCTTC. Its translation is CASSPAPRNEQFF.

V is TRBV4-1 and J is TRBJ2-3; 12 positions agree with TRBD2. Germline V gene sequence: CDR1 MGHRA, CDR2 YSYEKL. The CDR3 loop spans 18 amino acids. V was pared by 1 base and J by 3 bases, with 8 bases of the junction left unmatched. In DNA, the CDR3 is TGCGCCAGCAGCCAAGGACTAGCGGGGGCCTTGTCGACAGATACGCAGTATTTT. This translates into CASSQGLAGALSTDTQYF.

On this clone itself: This could be a read error, since a much larger clone is one nucleotide away. The V call is TRBV7-6, the J call TRBJ1-2; a possible D gene is TRBD1 (6 bases). The CDR3 sequence is 14 residues long. The germline V gene has CDR1 SGHVS and CDR2 FNYEAQ. V lost 1 base and J 3 bases, leaving 9 bases between the germline ends. The CDR3: CASSLGAGDYGYTF. The CDR3 DNA reads as TGTGCCAGCAGCTTAGGGGCAGGGGACTATGGCTACACCTTC. Full variable domain (remainder filled in from reference TRBV7-6 and TRBJ1-2): GAGVSQSPRYKVTKRGQDVALRCDPISGHVSLYWYRQALGQGPEFLTYFNYEAQQDKSGLPNDRFSAERPEGSISTLTIQRTEQRDSAMYRCASSLGAGDYGYTFGSGTRLTVV.

The J gene is TRBJ1-2, the V gene TRBV5-1; D is possibly TRBD1 (6 bases). The CDR3 contains 14 residues. The V gene's germline CDR1 is SGHRS and CDR2 YFSETQ. Trimming shortened V by 0 bases and J by 4 bases, and 10 bases separated the two germline ends. The CDR3 protein is CASSLAQGSYGYTF. DNA for the CDR3: TGCGCCAGCAGCTTGGCCCAGGGGAGCTATGGCTACACCTTC. The full variable domain, in which reference TRBV5-1 and TRBJ1-2 provide the parts outside the CDR3, is KAGVTQTPRYLIKTRGQQVTLSCSPISGHRSVSWYQQTPGQGLQFLFEYFSETQRNKGNFPGRFSGRQFSNSRSEMNVSTLELGDSALYLCASSLAQGSYGYTFGSGTRLTVV.

The chain recombines TRBV18 with TRBJ2-5; D uncertain. Looked up from germline, CDR1 is KGHSH and CDR2 is LQKENI. Trimming took off 2 bases at V and 5 bases at J, with 12 bases between the two ends. The CDR3 consists of 14 residues. CDR3 in amino acids: CASSPESSGETQYF. CDR3 nucleotides: TGTGCCAGCTCACCAGAGTCCTCCGGGGAGACCCAGTACTTC.

V and J are TRBV3-1 (or the pseudogene TRBV3-2) and TRBJ1-2, with 7 bases that match TRBD1. Trimming cost V 0 bases and J 4 bases; bases outside gene matches: 5. Germline V gene lookup returns CDR1 LGHDT and CDR2 YNNKEL (reference sequence). The CDR3 consists of 15 residues. CDR3 residues: CASSQDPPGGYGYTF. DNA of the CDR3: TGTGCCAGCAGCCAAGATCCGCCAGGGGGCTATGGCTACACCTTC.

This clone was recorded once. CDR3 bases: TGTGCCAGCAGCCCCGGGACTGTGCCTCCTAGGGCTGGAAACACCATATATTTT. Protein: CASSPGTVPPRAGNTIYF. V usage is TRBV5-5 and J usage is TRBJ1-3; D is perhaps TRBD1 (5 bases). From germline, CDR1 is SGHKS and CDR2 YYEKEE (reference sequence). V dropped 4 bases and J dropped 2 bases, with 22 bases sitting between them. The CDR3 is 18 amino acids.

This chain uses TRBV10-2 with TRBJ1-2, with D unresolved. Germline-derived CDR1 and CDR2 are WSHSY and SAAADI. V was cut by 0 bases and J by 2 bases, with 4 bases left in between. The CDR3 sequence is 13 residues long. This CDR3 reads CASSESENYGYTF. CDR3 nucleotide sequence: TGCGCCAGCAGTGAGTCTGAGAACTATGGCTACACCTTC.

The chain recombines TRBV7-6 with TRBJ1-5; TRBD1 matches at 8 bases. The CDR3 covers 15 residues. V shed 1 base and J 6 bases; nucleotides not matched to a gene: 5. CDR1 and CDR2 from the germline V gene are SGHVS and FNYEAQ. The CDR3 bases are TGTGCCAGCAGCTTAGAGGGGGACAGGCCTCAGCCCCAGCATTTT. As protein: CASSLEGDRPQPQHF.

The chain recombines TRBV20-1 with TRBJ1-2; a weak D match, TRBD1 (5 bases). Germline assignment: CDR1 DFQATT and CDR2 SNEGSKA (reference sequence). The V end lost 3 bases, the J end lost 6 bases, and 14 bases lay between the germline ends. The CDR3 has 13 residues. This CDR3 reads CSASSDSTHGYTF. DNA for the CDR3: TGCAGTGCTAGTTCCGACAGCACCCATGGCTACACCTTC.

This sequence joins TRBV5-1 and TRBJ1-1; 9 nucleotides align to TRBD1. The germline V gene has CDR1 SGHRS and CDR2 YFSETQ. The CDR3 totals 16 residues. J was trimmed by 3 bases and V by 4 bases; bases with no gene match: 10. The CDR3 is CASSPGQGGGYTEAFF. The DNA for the CDR3 is TGCGCCAGCAGCCCGGGACAGGGTGGAGGGTACACTGAAGCTTTCTTT.

This clone appeared a single time. The chain has TRBV6-6 and TRBJ1-3; TRBD1 matches at 9 bases. Germline V gene sequence: CDR1 MNHNY, CDR2 SVGAGI (reference sequence). The CDR3 covers 14 residues. V shed 4 bases, J shed 6 bases, and the junction held 4 bases outside the gene matches. CDR3 protein: CASSSRQGENTIYF. Written as DNA, the CDR3 is TGTGCCAGCAGTTCCCGACAGGGGGAAAACACCATATATTTT.

This clone was counted a few times. The V call is TRBV5-5, the J call TRBJ1-1, with 7 bases matching TRBD1. This CDR3 contains 17 residues. Trimming removed 3 bases from V and 7 bases from J; junction bases left unmatched: 18. Germline CDR1 is SGHKS and CDR2 is YYEKEE (reference sequence). CDR3 residues: CASSSSYRDSLGGEAFF. In DNA form, the CDR3 reads TGTGCCAGCAGCTCTTCCTACCGGGACAGCCTTGGCGGTGAAGCTTTCTTT.

The V call is TRBV30, the J call TRBJ2-5; 13 positions agree with TRBD2. With 0 bases clipped from V and 1 base from J, the junction kept 2 bases outside the gene matches. Germline V gives CDR1 GTSNPN, CDR2 SVGIG (reference sequence). This CDR3 has 16 residues. CDR3 loop: CAWSVGLAGAQETQYF. The CDR3 DNA reads TGTGCCTGGAGTGTAGGACTAGCGGGGGCCCAAGAGACCCAGTACTTC.

The CDR3 nucleotides read TGTGCCAGCAGCATCGGGACTAGCGGGGAAGAGACCCAGTACTTC. This translates into CASSIGTSGEETQYF. The V gene is TRBV7-3, the J gene TRBJ2-5; 13 nucleotides match TRBD2. From germline, CDR1 is SGHTA and CDR2 FQGTGA. This CDR3 contains 15 residues. V gave up 5 bases and J gave up 3 bases; unmatched junction bases: 3.

This clone was seen more than once but under ten times. CDR3 sequence: CASSLHGVDRNTEAFF. The CDR3 DNA reads as TGTGCCAGCAGCTTGCATGGTGTCGACAGAAACACTGAAGCTTTCTTT. The V and J genes are TRBV5-5 and TRBJ1-1; tentatively, D is TRBD1 (5 bases). Germline V gene sequence: CDR1 SGHKS, CDR2 YYEKEE (reference sequence). This CDR3 is built from 16 residues. The V end was cut by 1 base, the J end by 2 bases, with 15 bases between. Full variable domain (missing parts from reference TRBV5-5 and TRBJ1-1): DAGVTQSPTHLIKTRGQQVTLRCSPISGHKSVSWYQQVLGQGPQFIFQYYEKEERGRGNFPDRFSARQFPNYSSELNVNALLLGDSALYLCASSLHGVDRNTEAFFGQGTRLTVV.

The chain employs TRBV27 and TRBJ1-2, with a possible D match to TRBD1 (5 bases). The CDR3 has 14 residues. The ends were cut back, 4 bases at V and 3 bases at J, with 12 bases in the middle. Germline values: CDR1 MNHEY, CDR2 SMNVEV (reference sequence). Here the CDR3 reads CASSSAGLDYGYTF. CDR3 coding DNA: TGTGCCAGCAGTTCCGCAGGGTTGGACTATGGCTACACCTTC.

This chain links TRBV7-9 with TRBJ1-6; D is unresolved. Germline CDR1 SEHNR, CDR2 FQNEAQ (reference sequence). The CDR3 length is 14 residues. Trimming removed 5 bases from V and 10 bases from J, with 15 bases in between. The CDR3, as DNA: TGTGCCAGCAGCATCTCGCTCCTAATGTCACCCCTCCACTTT. Its protein is CASSISLLMSPLHF.

V and J are TRBV7-9 and TRBJ1-2; D is unclear. Germline CDR1 SEHNR, CDR2 FQNEAQ (reference sequence). CDR3 size: 11 residues. V dropped 5 bases and J dropped 8 bases, with 9 bases sitting between them. The CDR3 loop reads CASSPLVGYTF. CDR3 nucleotide sequence: TGTGCCAGCAGCCCCCTCGTCGGCTACACCTTC.

The chain recombines TRBV7-2 with TRBJ1-3; TRBD1 matches at 7 bases. The CDR3 runs to 14 residues. J lost 3 bases, V lost 5 bases, and 4 bases had no gene match. Germline-derived CDR1 and CDR2 are SGHTA and FQGNSA. CDR3 residues: CASSPGTVGNTIYF. As DNA, the CDR3 is TGTGCCAGCAGCCCAGGGACAGTTGGAAACACCATATATTTT.

The DNA of the CDR3 is TGTGCCAGCAGCACCTTCCTAGCGGGGCGGCGCACAGATACGCAGTATTTT. It encodes CASSTFLAGRRTDTQYF. The rearrangement joins TRBV7-9 to TRBJ2-3, with 9 bases that match TRBD2. Trimming took 5 bases from V and 1 from J; bases not matched to a gene: 10. CDR3 size: 17 residues. Germline-derived CDR1 and CDR2 are SEHNR and FQNEAQ (reference sequence).